This TCR beta chain was observed in a study of cytomegalovirus exposure and HLA in healthy donors. Study outcomes and limitations: Most sequenced TCRs were rare (though some public TCRs occurred in many donors). Segments of the TCR beta V type were, in most cases, productive about 87% or about 30% of the time in an earlier analysis. In a later analysis, common viral pathogens appeared linked to several of the most significant clusters. Immune exposure data for these donors was limited to CMV serostatus.

Amplification used 60 Vbeta primers and 13 Jbeta primers. Assay: immunoSEQ multiplex PCR; the TCRdb copy retains only in-frame clones and omits some. The sample has about 140,000 clones; roughly 73% are singletons. To note about this clone: Its specificity is unknown.

The CDR3 spans 17 residues. V trimming: 2 bases; J trimming: 0 bases; junction bases outside the gene matches: 3. From germline, CDR1 is SGHTS and CDR2 YDEGEE. This sequence joins TRBV5-8 and TRBJ2-1, with TRBD2 identical over 12 bases. Sequencing was performed on PBMCs. The TCR was taken from a woman aged 40-49 years in good health and CMV-seronegative. The CDR3 bases are TGTGCCAGCAGCTTTACTAGCGGGGGGAACTCCTACAATGAGCAGTTCTTC. The encoded protein is CASSFTSGGNSYNEQFF.